This TCR beta chain was sequenced during a study of Graves' ophthalmopathy and Graves' hyperthyroidism listed by TCRdb under 2018. Regarding the complete study: Hyperthyroidism was defined as stable when no progression to ophthalmopathy occurred within 18 months of follow-up. The study used signatures of the TCR beta repertoire to tell Graves' ophthalmopathy apart from Graves' hyperthyroidism and to predict which patients would progress to ophthalmopathy. In total, some 130 blood samples were TCR-sequenced: 43 ophthalmopathy, 75 hyperthyroidism and roughly 17 hyperthyroidism-to-ophthalmopathy patients. To explore V-J signatures distinguishing ophthalmopathy from hyperthyroidism, a discovery set of under 110 patients (roughly 42 ophthalmopathy, roughly 56 stable hyperthyroidism) was enrolled. For independent validation, a separate cohort was made up of approximately 19 hyperthyroidism patients plus 17 patients who later progressed from hyperthyroidism to ophthalmopathy. In roughly 6 hyperthyroidism patients, T-cell repertoires of thyroid tissue and blood were compared. Following sample collection, hyperthyroidism patients were given methimazole at a starting dose of 30 mg daily, and ophthalmopathy patients were given high-dose intravenous methylprednisolone. Study-wide findings and limitations: In cross-validation, the 13-signature model distinguished ophthalmopathy from stable hyperthyroidism with about 90% sensitivity and 81.08% specificity, while in the test set the corresponding values were about 80% and 75%. No statistical method was used to predetermine the sample size, and group allocation was not hidden from the investigators. Most expanded thyroid clonotypes with frequency above 0.001 were also detected in blood, suggesting blood repertoires may reflect the thyroid immune response. In validation, the model predicted ophthalmopathy progression with 55% to 71% sensitivity and 72.22% specificity; 12 predicted patients were CT-confirmed with GO in a median of about 6.1 months.

This clonotype was counted many times. Its antigen is still unknown. Within one base of it there is no much larger clone, and no base qualities were kept. For repertoire sequencing, the TCR beta CDR3 regions were amplified from RNA transcripts. A first-round RT-PCR used HTBI primers with the Qiagen OneStep RT-PCR kit, followed by a second-round multiplex PCR, size selection and purification. Sequencing of the libraries was carried out on an Illumina HiSeq2000 in paired-end mode with 100 bp reads. The authors processed their data as follows. Reads were processed with SOAPnuke, discarding reads with adapters, uncalled bases, mean Phred below 15, or no exact constant-primer or identifier match. COPE v1.2.5 was used to merge high-quality paired reads. Each unique nucleotide sequence was treated as a clonotype, and MiTCR v1.1 was used to align the clonotypes to the IMGT TRB V, D and J references. The analysis was limited to V-J combinations with a frequency above 0.0001, which together covered roughly 99% of the repertoires. For each V-J combination, a TCR clonal expansion and chaos score was defined as the ratio of F50 clonal expansion to chaos observed in the TCRdist matrix. Welch's t-statistics and random forest were used to reduce the features to approximately 13 V-J combinations, which were then used as input to a naive Bayes classifier. Thyroid-blood repertoire similarity was quantified with the Morisita-Horn index. Using fastp at Q25 and MiXCR, TCRdb reprocessed the public reads and kept productive beta chains. Merged by CDR3 protein, the rows form single entries marked with the most common genes and DNA. These V and J calls derive from TCRdb rather than the authors' analysis. The sample includes around 1.1 million distinct CDR3 sequences, with less than 45% observed a single time. The ten biggest clones cover over 8.5% of the sample.

Reading from cysteine to phenylalanine, the CDR3 counts 17 amino acids. The sequence is cut down to CDR3 DNA, 51 bases in frame from base 1. V and J are trimmed by 5 bases and 0 bases, and the gene matches miss 5 bases of the junction. Via the germline V gene, CDR1 is MNHEY and CDR2 SVGAGI. The hyperthyroidism patients were 18 to 65 years old and newly diagnosed, with a disease duration of less than 2 months. Patients with other autoimmune diseases, uncontrolled infections, pregnancy or lactation were excluded. Clinical symptoms, serum thyroxine, TRAb, thyroid ultrasound and orbital computed tomography were used for diagnosis. Total RNA was extracted with Trizol reagent and quality-checked on an Agilent 2100 Bioanalyzer.

Sequenced sample: peripheral blood or thyroid tissue (not recorded which). This TCR came from an adult man with Graves' hyperthyroidism. The chain employs TRBV6-5 and TRBJ2-6, with 9 bases aligning to TRBD1. For the CDR3, the sequence is CASSEQGQGSGANVLTF. At the DNA level, the sequence is TGTGCCAGCAGTGAACAGGGACAGGGCTCTGGGGCCAACGTCCTGACTTTC.